The 14 T cell receptor beta chains presented below share a single source sample, sequenced in a study of blood T cell repertoires in COVID-19. Here immunoSEQ multiplex PCR was the method, and the copy in TCRdb shows in-frame clones only, minus some. In the table there are more than 100,000 clones, about nine tenths of which are singletons. Sequences were obtained from peripheral blood. These TCRs come from a woman in her seventies with acute or convalescent COVID-19.

The rearrangement uses TRBV5-8 and TRBJ2-3; 7 bases match TRBD2. This CDR3 contains 15 residues. Germline V gives CDR1 SGHTS, CDR2 YDEGEE. V shed 4 bases and J 2 bases; nucleotides not matched to a gene: 7. CDR3 sequence: CASSGGLGNTDTQYF. DNA for the CDR3: TGTGCCAGCAGCGGCGGACTAGGAAACACAGATACGCAGTATTTT.

The chain has TRBV24-1 and TRBJ2-1, with unresolved D. Germline CDR1 reads KGHDR; CDR2 reads SFDVKD. The V and J ends lost 2 bases and 8 bases respectively, with 9 bases between them. The CDR3 runs 13 residues. The CDR3 DNA follows: TGTGCCACCAGTGATTCCGGGTTACATGAGCAGTTCTTC. Translated, it gives CATSDSGLHEQFF.

The chain is built from TRBV10-3 and TRBJ1-2, with a weak D call TRBD1 (6 bases). From germline, CDR1 is ENHRY and CDR2 SYGVKD. The CDR3 has 13 residues. Trimming removed 6 bases from V and 2 bases from J, with 10 bases in between. The CDR3 is CAIRTGMNYGYTF. For the CDR3, the DNA is TGTGCCATCAGAACAGGGATGAACTATGGCTACACCTTC.

The chain combines TRBV19 with TRBJ2-2, with unresolved D. The CDR3 length is 15 residues. V was clipped by 1 base and J by 2 bases, with 8 bases between them. The germline V gene has CDR1 LNHDA and CDR2 SQIVND (reference sequence). The CDR3 here is CASSIGPGNTGELFF. CDR3 coding DNA: TGTGCCAGTAGTATAGGTCCAGGAAACACCGGGGAGCTGTTTTTT. Supplemented by reference TRBV19 and TRBJ2-2, the full variable domain reads DGGITQSPKYLFRKEGQNVTLSCEQNLNHDAMYWYRQDPGQGLRLIYYSQIVNDFQKGDIAEGYSVSREKKESFPLTVTSAQKNPTAFYLCASSIGPGNTGELFFGEGSRLTVL.

This sequence joins TRBV6-4 and TRBJ2-1, with TRBD2 matching over 11 bases. Germline V gene data show CDR1 as MRHNA and CDR2 as SNTAGT. This CDR3 contains 13 residues. Trimming took 7 bases from V and 7 from J; bases not matched to a gene: 3. CDR3 loop: CASKPSGGNEQFF. CDR3 bases: TGTGCCAGCAAGCCTAGCGGGGGGAATGAGCAGTTCTTC.

V usage is TRBV4-2 and J usage is TRBJ2-1; a possible D gene is TRBD2 (6 bases). Per the germline V gene, CDR1 is LGHNA and CDR2 is YNFKEQ. CDR3 length equals 21 residues. Trimming shortened V by 0 bases and J by 10 bases, and 34 bases separated the two germline ends. The CDR3 here is CASSQEQVYPPGEIVLREQFF. The CDR3 bases are TGTGCCAGCAGCCAAGAACAGGTATATCCTCCGGGGGAAATAGTCTTACGCGAGCAGTTCTTC.

The chain couples TRBV7-3 to TRBJ1-1, with 7 bases identical to TRBD1. The trim removed 11 bases at V and 1 base at J, leaving 7 bases unmatched. This CDR3 is 13 amino acids long. Germline loops: CDR1 SGHTA, CDR2 FQGTGA. For the CDR3, the DNA is TGTGCCGCCGGACAGGCACCGAACACTGAAGCTTTCTTT. This translates into CAAGQAPNTEAFF.

On this clone: This sample includes further DNA sequences coding for the same CDR3. The V and J genes are TRBV30 and TRBJ2-3, with D perhaps matching TRBD2 (7 bases). The CDR3 is made up of 15 amino acids. The V and J ends lost 2 bases and 2 bases respectively, with 14 bases between them. Germline assignment: CDR1 GTSNPN and CDR2 SVGIG (reference sequence). The CDR3 region is CAWSSGGRSTDTQYF. DNA for the CDR3: TGTGCCTGGAGTTCGGGGGGCAGATCCACAGATACGCAGTATTTT.

The rearrangement joins TRBV2 to TRBJ1-4; D call uncertain. The CDR3 loop spans 15 amino acids. V lost 1 base to trimming and J lost 3 bases, with 9 bases between them. Per the germline V gene, CDR1 is SNHLY and CDR2 is FYNNEI. The CDR3 is CASSEEAGPNEKLFF. CDR3 DNA: TGTGCCAGCAGTGAAGAGGCGGGTCCTAATGAAAAACTGTTTTTT.

This rearrangement joins TRBV12-3 or TRBV12-4 to TRBJ2-2, with D unclear. This CDR3 contains 12 residues. Deletions cut 6 bases from V and 3 bases from J, with 5 bases between. The chain's CDR3 is CASSPDTGELFF. The CDR3 nucleotides read TGTGCCAGCAGCCCTGACACCGGGGAGCTGTTTTTT.

This CDR3 is CASTGRRGKVLTF. The DNA of the CDR3 is TGTGCCAGCACGGGCAGGAGGGGTAAAGTCCTGACTTTC. The chain employs TRBV2 and TRBJ2-6; D possibly corresponds to TRBD2 (6 bases). This CDR3 region has 13 residues. Germline CDR1 reads SNHLY; CDR2 reads FYNNEI. Trimming removed 7 bases from V and 13 bases from J, with 17 bases in between.

The genes are TRBV7-3 and TRBJ1-6; unclear D gene. V gave up 5 bases and J gave up 10 bases, with 12 bases separating them. CDR1 is SGHTA, CDR2 FQGTGA, per germline. The CDR3 extends over 13 amino acids. The CDR3: CASSPEARSPLHF. The CDR3 DNA follows: TGTGCCAGCAGCCCCGAAGCGCGGTCACCCCTCCACTTT.

The chain carries TRBV11-2 and TRBJ1-1; tentative D call: TRBD1 (5 bases). The germline CDR1 and CDR2 sequences are SGHAT and FQNNGV. CDR3 size: 18 residues. Trimming stripped 4 bases from V and 4 bases from J, with 25 bases between. The CDR3 nucleotides are TGTGCCAGCAGCTCATATCCAGGCCGGGGCGGGGGTCGCACTGAAGCTTTCTTT. This gives the protein CASSSYPGRGGGRTEAFF.

The chain carries TRBV3-1 (or the pseudogene TRBV3-2) and TRBJ2-7; TRBD2 might be the D (6 bases). V was cut by 5 bases and J by 5 bases, with 16 bases left in between. The germline V gene encodes CDR1 LGHDT and CDR2 YNNKEL (reference sequence). CDR3 length: 14 residues. The CDR3 nucleotides read TGTGCCAGCAGCATGGGACTGACTTCCGACGAGCAGTACTTC. It codes for CASSMGLTSDEQYF.